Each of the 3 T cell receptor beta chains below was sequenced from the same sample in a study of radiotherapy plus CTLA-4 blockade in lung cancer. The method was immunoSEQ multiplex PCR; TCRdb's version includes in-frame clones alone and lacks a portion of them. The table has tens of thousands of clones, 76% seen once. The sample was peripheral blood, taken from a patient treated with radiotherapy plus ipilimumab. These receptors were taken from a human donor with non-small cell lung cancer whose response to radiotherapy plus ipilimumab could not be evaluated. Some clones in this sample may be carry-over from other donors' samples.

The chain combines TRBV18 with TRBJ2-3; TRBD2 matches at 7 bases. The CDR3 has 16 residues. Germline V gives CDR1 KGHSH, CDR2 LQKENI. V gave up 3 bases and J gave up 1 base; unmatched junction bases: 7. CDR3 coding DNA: TGTGCCAGCTCACCTGCAAGCGGGGCGCGCACAGATACGCAGTATTTT. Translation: CASSPASGARTDTQYF.

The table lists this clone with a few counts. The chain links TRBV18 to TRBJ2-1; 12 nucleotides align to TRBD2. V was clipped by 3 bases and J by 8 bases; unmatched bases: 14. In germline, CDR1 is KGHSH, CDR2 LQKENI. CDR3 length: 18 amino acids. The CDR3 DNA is TGTGCCAGCTCACCGAGTGGCTCACTAGCGGGGGGTAGTGATGAGCAGTTCTTC. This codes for CASSPSGSLAGGSDEQFF.

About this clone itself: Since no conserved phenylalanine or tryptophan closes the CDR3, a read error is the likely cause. This chain's CDR3 is CASSVEGASYGYTL. Written as DNA, the CDR3 is TGCGCCAGCAGCGTAGAGGGGGCCTCCTATGGCTACACCCTC. The J gene is TRBJ1-2, the V gene TRBV5-1; 7 nucleotides agree with TRBD1. The germline V gene has CDR1 SGHRS and CDR2 YFSETQ. The V and J ends lost 4 bases and 4 bases, in that order; junction bases with no gene match: 7. The CDR3 is made up of 14 amino acids.